The 23 T cell receptor beta chains in this list originate from one sample, sequenced in a study of blood T cell repertoires in COVID-19. Assay: immunoSEQ multiplex PCR; the TCRdb copy retains only in-frame clones and omits some. This table holds 250,000 to 350,000 clones, approximately 87% found once. The material sequenced was peripheral blood. These receptor sequences come from a woman aged 50 to 60 who had recovered from COVID-19.

V and J are TRBV2 and TRBJ2-7; D is perhaps TRBD1 (5 bases). Deletions cut 7 bases from V and 3 bases from J, with 16 bases between. This CDR3 has 14 amino acids. Germline lookup yields CDR1 SNHLY and CDR2 FYNNEI. CDR3 DNA sequence: TGTGCCAGCAATCCGGGCTCAGGGCGCTACGAGCAGTACTTC. Protein: CASNPGSGRYEQYF.

This chain joins TRBV3-1 (or the pseudogene TRBV3-2) and TRBJ2-4; TRBD1 matches at 8 bases. V shed 2 bases and J 0 bases; nucleotides not matched to a gene: 12. Looked up from germline, CDR1 is LGHDT and CDR2 is YNNKEL (reference sequence). The CDR3 has 19 amino acids. The CDR3 reads CASSQKGQDYRGAKNIQYF. The CDR3 nucleotides read TGTGCCAGCAGCCAAAAGGGACAGGATTACCGGGGAGCCAAAAACATTCAGTACTTC.

The V and J genes are TRBV24-1 and TRBJ1-2; D is unresolved. Between the trimmed V and J ends, which lost 4 bases and 8 bases, there was a span of 7 bases. CDR1 is KGHDR and CDR2 is SFDVKD in the germline V gene. CDR3 size: 11 residues. This CDR3 is CATSDPYGYTF. The CDR3, as DNA: TGTGCCACCAGTGACCCCTACGGCTACACCTTC.

The V gene is TRBV7-9, the J gene TRBJ1-2; D remains ambiguous. The CDR3 runs 13 residues. CDR1 and CDR2 (germline): SEHNR, FQNEAQ (reference sequence). Trimming cost V 4 bases and J 5 bases, with 11 bases left between them. The CDR3: CASSSNPGYGYTF. As DNA, the CDR3 is TGTGCCAGCAGCTCAAACCCCGGGTATGGCTACACCTTC.

This rearrangement joins TRBV7-4 to TRBJ2-2; 9 positions match TRBD2. J gave up 6 bases and V 2 bases, and 16 bases lay outside the gene matches. CDR1 SGHVT and CDR2 SQSDAQ come from the germline V gene. The CDR3 has 19 residues. The DNA of the CDR3 is TGTGCCAGCAGCTTATCGGTTCGCGGGGCCGGCGGGGGGGCCGGGGAGCTGTTTTTT. Translating it yields CASSLSVRGAGGGAGELFF.

The chain links TRBV10-3 to TRBJ2-7, with D perhaps matching TRBD2 (6 bases). Trimming removed 6 bases at V and 6 bases at J, with 9 bases between. This CDR3 comprises 11 residues. From germline, CDR1 is ENHRY and CDR2 SYGVKD. CDR3 nucleotide sequence: TGTGCCATCAGCGGAGGGGCCGAGCAGTACTTC. Translation gives CAISGGAEQYF.

V usage is TRBV2 and J usage is TRBJ1-1, with D perhaps matching TRBD1 (6 bases). Germline V gene lookup returns CDR1 SNHLY and CDR2 FYNNEI. CDR3 length equals 16 residues. Trimming pared 1 base from V and 0 bases from J, leaving 12 bases between. The CDR3 sequence is CASSEGAGAMNTEAFF. CDR3 sequence (DNA): TGTGCCAGCAGTGAAGGGGCAGGGGCAATGAACACTGAAGCTTTCTTT.

J is TRBJ2-5 and V is TRBV5-1, with D perhaps matching TRBD1 (5 bases). Germline V gene lookup returns CDR1 SGHRS and CDR2 YFSETQ. V was shortened by 5 bases and J by 3 bases, with 11 bases between the two germline ends. The length of the CDR3 is 13 residues. The CDR3 loop reads CASSRGGEETQYF. CDR3 nucleotide sequence: TGCGCCAGCAGTAGGGGCGGAGAAGAGACCCAGTACTTC.

J is TRBJ1-2 and V is TRBV28, with D perhaps matching TRBD1 (6 bases). The length of the CDR3 is 13 residues. Trimming shortened V by 1 base and J by 6 bases, and 9 bases separated the two germline ends. CDR1 MDHEN and CDR2 SYDVKM come from the germline V gene. The CDR3 spells CASSLSPGDGYTF. The CDR3 DNA follows: TGTGCCAGCAGTTTATCTCCAGGGGATGGCTACACCTTC.

DNA of the CDR3: TGTGCCAGCAGTGCGCGCCCCCCCCACAGCACAGATACGCAGTATTTT. As protein: CASSARPPHSTDTQYF. The V and J genes are TRBV28 and TRBJ2-3; D is unresolved. Trimming took 5 bases from V and 0 from J, leaving 15 bases between them. Germline CDR1 is MDHEN and CDR2 is SYDVKM. This CDR3 region has 16 residues. The variable domain in full, completed from reference TRBV28 and TRBJ2-3, reads DVKVTQSSRYLVKRTGEKVFLECVQDMDHENMFWYRQDPGLGLRLIYFSYDVKMKEKGDIPEGYSVSREKKERFSLILESASTNQTSMYLCASSARPPHSTDTQYFGPGTRLTVL.

This sequence joins TRBV5-6 and TRBJ2-2; 9 positions agree with TRBD1. After removal of 3 bases from V and 5 bases from J, the junction contained 8 bases not matched to a gene. This CDR3 spans 16 amino acids. From germline, CDR1 is SGHDT and CDR2 YYEEEE. DNA of the CDR3: TGTGCCAGCAGCTCGTCGACAGGGGGTTGGACCGGGGAGCTGTTTTTT. Its protein product is CASSSSTGGWTGELFF.

The rearrangement uses TRBV11-2 and TRBJ2-1; 10 bases line up with TRBD2. The germline gives CDR1 SGHAT, CDR2 FQNNGV. Germline trimming cut 5 bases from V and 9 bases from J; bases unmatched to any gene: 10. The CDR3 totals 15 residues. CDR3 sequence (DNA): TGTGCCAGCAGCGGTCTAGCGGGAGCCCTCAGTGAGCAGTTCTTC. This translates into CASSGLAGALSEQFF.

This clone is a singleton in its sample. The sample has other DNA sequences that encode this CDR3 too. The rearrangement joins TRBV5-1 to TRBJ1-1, with a possible D match to TRBD1 (5 bases). V was clipped by 2 bases and J by 1 base, with 6 bases between them. The CDR3 totals 13 residues. Germline CDR1 reads SGHRS; CDR2 reads YFSETQ. CDR3 nucleotide sequence: TGCGCCAGCAGCTTAACAGGGAACACTGAAGCTTTCTTT. Amino acid sequence: CASSLTGNTEAFF.

The rearrangement joins TRBV28 to TRBJ1-6, with D maybe TRBD1 (5 bases). There are 15 residues in the CDR3. CDR1 is MDHEN, CDR2 SYDVKM, per germline. Trimming shortened V by 4 bases and J by 8 bases, and 15 bases separated the two germline ends. Written as DNA, the CDR3 is TGTGCCAGCAGTTCCCGGGCGGGGGGAGATTCACCCCTCCACTTT. It specifies CASSSRAGGDSPLHF.

V and J are TRBV5-1 and TRBJ1-2; 8 bases map to TRBD1. CDR3 length: 18 residues. V shed 3 bases, J shed 4 bases, and the junction held 17 bases outside the gene matches. Germline assignment: CDR1 SGHRS and CDR2 YFSETQ. The CDR3 sequence is CASSWGPDREGGGYGYTF. Written as DNA, the CDR3 is TGCGCCAGCAGCTGGGGACCGGACAGGGAAGGAGGTGGCTATGGCTACACCTTC.

The chain has TRBV2 and TRBJ1-4, with no clear D. V lost 8 bases to trimming and J lost 8 bases, with 15 bases between them. In germline, CDR1 is SNHLY, CDR2 FYNNEI. This CDR3 region has 13 residues. CDR3 in amino acids: CASGERMREKLFF. CDR3 nucleotides: TGTGCCAGCGGAGAGAGGATGAGGGAAAAACTGTTTTTT.

The chain joins TRBV21-1 to TRBJ2-3; TRBD2, the table's D call, was not compared with the DNA. TRBV21-1 has pseudogene status. The CDR3 is 16 amino acids. This chain's CDR3 is CASSKAGGGPPDTQYF. DNA of the CDR3: TGTGCCAGCAGCAAAGCGGGAGGGGGTCCCCCAGATACGCAGTATTTT.

The chain carries TRBV15 and TRBJ1-2, with D possibly matching TRBD1 (5 bases). Germline CDR1 LNHNV, CDR2 YYDKDF (reference sequence). V was shortened by 0 bases and J by 2 bases, with 7 bases between the two germline ends. The CDR3 spans 14 residues. CDR3 sequence (DNA): TGTGCCACCAGCAGAGAATCAGGGAACTATGGCTACACCTTC. It codes for CATSRESGNYGYTF.

The chain employs TRBV12-3 or TRBV12-4 and TRBJ2-4; 10 positions agree with TRBD2. J gave up 5 bases and V 7 bases, and 2 bases lay outside the gene matches. The CDR3 sequence is 13 residues long. CDR3 DNA sequence: TGTGCCAGCACTAGCGGGGGACAAAACATTCAGTACTTC. Its protein is CASTSGGQNIQYF.

The V gene is TRBV4-3, the J gene TRBJ2-1, with 12 bases that match TRBD2. V lost 4 bases and J lost 2; bases outside the gene matches: 9. CDR1 and CDR2 (germline): LGHNA, YSLEER. The CDR3 is 18 residues long. The CDR3 bases are TGCGCCAGCAGCCGAGGACTAGCGGGGATTTCCACCTACAATGAGCAGTTCTTC. Translated, it gives CASSRGLAGISTYNEQFF.

This chain connects TRBV7-2 to TRBJ2-3; D is undetermined. The V and J ends lost 5 bases and 0 bases respectively, with 9 bases between them. The CDR3 length is 14 residues. Germline-derived CDR1 and CDR2 are SGHTA and FQGNSA. CDR3 region: CASSTSTSTDTQYF. The CDR3 coding sequence is TGTGCCAGCAGCACCTCGACTAGCACAGATACGCAGTATTTT.

In the case of this clone: Other DNA sequences in this sample translate to the same CDR3. This chain links TRBV28 with TRBJ1-2; no definite D call. Germline V CDR1 and CDR2: MDHEN, SYDVKM. V dropped 6 bases and J dropped 2 bases, with 13 bases sitting between them. This CDR3 comprises 14 residues. CDR3 amino acids: CASSSSPLNYGYTF. The CDR3 nucleotides read TGTGCCAGCAGCTCTTCTCCCTTGAACTATGGCTACACCTTC.

The chain is built from TRBV6-2 or TRBV6-3 and TRBJ1-5, with D possibly TRBD1 on 6 matching bases. Germline V gene lookup returns CDR1 MNHEY and CDR2 SVGEGT. The CDR3 is 13 amino acids. The V gene lost 6 bases and the J gene lost 6 bases, with 12 bases spanning the gap. CDR3 in amino acids: CASSDAGVQPQHF. The CDR3 bases are TGTGCCAGCAGCGACGCAGGGGTTCAGCCCCAGCATTTT.